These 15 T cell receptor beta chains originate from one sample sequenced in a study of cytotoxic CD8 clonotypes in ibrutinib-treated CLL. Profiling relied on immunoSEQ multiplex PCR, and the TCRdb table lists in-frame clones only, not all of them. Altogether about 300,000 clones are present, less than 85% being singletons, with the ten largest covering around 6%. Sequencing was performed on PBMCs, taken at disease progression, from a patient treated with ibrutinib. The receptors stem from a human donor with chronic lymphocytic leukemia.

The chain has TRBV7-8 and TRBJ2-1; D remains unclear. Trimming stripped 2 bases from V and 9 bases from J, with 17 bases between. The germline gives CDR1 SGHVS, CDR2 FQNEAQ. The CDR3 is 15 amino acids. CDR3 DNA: TGTGCCAGCAGCTTAAGTATTAAAATGAGGCGTGAGCAGTTCTTC. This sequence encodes CASSLSIKMRREQFF.

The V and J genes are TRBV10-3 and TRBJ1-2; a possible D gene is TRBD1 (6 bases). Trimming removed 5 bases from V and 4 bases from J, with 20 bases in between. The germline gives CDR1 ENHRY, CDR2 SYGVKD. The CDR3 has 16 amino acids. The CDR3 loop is CAISTPGGGGSYGYTF. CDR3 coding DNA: TGTGCCATCAGTACCCCTGGAGGGGGTGGTAGCTATGGCTACACCTTC.

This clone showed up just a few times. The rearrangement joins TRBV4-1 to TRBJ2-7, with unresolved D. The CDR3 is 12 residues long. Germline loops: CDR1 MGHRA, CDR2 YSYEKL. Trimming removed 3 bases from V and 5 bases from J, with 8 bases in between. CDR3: CASSQTRDEQYF. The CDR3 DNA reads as TGCGCCAGCAGCCAGACCCGGGACGAGCAGTACTTC.

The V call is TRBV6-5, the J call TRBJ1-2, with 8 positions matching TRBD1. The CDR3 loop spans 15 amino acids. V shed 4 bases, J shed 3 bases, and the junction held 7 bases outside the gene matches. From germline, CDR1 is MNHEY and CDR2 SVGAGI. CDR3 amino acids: CASSSGQGRDYGYTF. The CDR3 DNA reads TGTGCCAGCAGTTCCGGACAGGGTCGCGACTATGGCTACACCTTC.

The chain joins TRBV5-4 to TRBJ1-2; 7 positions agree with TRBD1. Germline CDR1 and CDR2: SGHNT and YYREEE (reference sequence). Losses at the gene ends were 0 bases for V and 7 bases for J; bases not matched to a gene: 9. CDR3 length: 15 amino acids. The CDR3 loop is CASSLEVQGISGYTF. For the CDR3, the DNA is TGTGCCAGCAGCTTGGAGGTACAGGGGATATCTGGCTACACCTTC.

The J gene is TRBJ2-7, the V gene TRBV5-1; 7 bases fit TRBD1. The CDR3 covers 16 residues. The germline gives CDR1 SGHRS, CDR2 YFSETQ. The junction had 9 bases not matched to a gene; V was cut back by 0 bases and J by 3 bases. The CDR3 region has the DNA TGCGCCAGCAGCTTGGCCCCACGACAGGGTTTCTACGAGCAGTACTTC. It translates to CASSLAPRQGFYEQYF.

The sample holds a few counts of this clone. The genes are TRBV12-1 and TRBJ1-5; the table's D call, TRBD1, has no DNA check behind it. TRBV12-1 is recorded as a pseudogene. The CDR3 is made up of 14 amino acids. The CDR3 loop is CASELPGDNQPQHF. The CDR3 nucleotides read TGTGCCAGCGAACTTCCAGGGGACAATCAGCCCCAGCATTTT.

The DNA of the CDR3 is TGTGCCAGCAGCTTGGCCCCACACAATGAGCAGTTCTTC. It translates to CASSLAPHNEQFF. The chain has TRBV5-4 and TRBJ2-1; unclear D gene. The CDR3 is 13 residues long. Trimming removed 0 bases at V and 5 bases at J, with 6 bases between. CDR1 and CDR2 from the germline V gene are SGHNT and YYREEE (reference sequence).

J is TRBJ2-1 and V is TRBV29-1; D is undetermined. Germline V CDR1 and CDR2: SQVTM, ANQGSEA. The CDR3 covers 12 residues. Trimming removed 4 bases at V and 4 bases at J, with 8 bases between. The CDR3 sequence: CSVAGFYNEQFF. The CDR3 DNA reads TGCAGCGTTGCCGGGTTTTACAATGAGCAGTTCTTC.

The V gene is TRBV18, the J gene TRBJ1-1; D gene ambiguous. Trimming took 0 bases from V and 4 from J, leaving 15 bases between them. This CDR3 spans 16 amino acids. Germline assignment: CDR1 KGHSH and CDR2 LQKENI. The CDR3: CASSPPRSGLSTEAFF. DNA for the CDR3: TGTGCCAGCTCACCACCGAGGTCCGGGTTGAGCACTGAAGCTTTCTTT.

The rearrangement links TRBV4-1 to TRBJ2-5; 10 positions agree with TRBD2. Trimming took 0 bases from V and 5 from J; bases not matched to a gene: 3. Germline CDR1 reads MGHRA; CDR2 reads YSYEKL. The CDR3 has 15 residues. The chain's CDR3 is CASSQESAGGETQYF. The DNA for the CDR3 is TGCGCCAGCAGCCAAGAGTCAGCGGGGGGGGAGACCCAGTACTTC.

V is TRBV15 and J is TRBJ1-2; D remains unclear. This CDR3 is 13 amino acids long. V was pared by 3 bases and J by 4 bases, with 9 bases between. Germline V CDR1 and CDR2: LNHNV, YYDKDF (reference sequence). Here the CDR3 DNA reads TGTGCCACCAGCAGTGAAGGGTTCTATGGCTACACCTTC. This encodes CATSSEGFYGYTF.

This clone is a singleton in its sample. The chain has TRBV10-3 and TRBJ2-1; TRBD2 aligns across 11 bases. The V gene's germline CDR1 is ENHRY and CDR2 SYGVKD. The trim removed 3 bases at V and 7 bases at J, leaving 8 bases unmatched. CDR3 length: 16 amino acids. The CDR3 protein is CAISDLKRLAGNEQFF. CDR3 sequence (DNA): TGTGCCATCAGTGACCTAAAGAGACTAGCGGGGAATGAGCAGTTCTTC.

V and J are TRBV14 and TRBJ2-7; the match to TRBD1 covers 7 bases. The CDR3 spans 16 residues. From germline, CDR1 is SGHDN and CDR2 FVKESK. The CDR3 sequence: CVLDRVQLKALFEQYF. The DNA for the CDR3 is TGTGTCCTAGACAGGGTCCAATTAAAGGCCCTTTTCGAGCAGTACTTC.

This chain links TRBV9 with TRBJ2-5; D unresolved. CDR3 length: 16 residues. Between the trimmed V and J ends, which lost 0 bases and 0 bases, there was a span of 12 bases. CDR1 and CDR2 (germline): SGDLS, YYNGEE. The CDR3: CASSVVGNSYQETQYF. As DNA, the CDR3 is TGTGCCAGCAGCGTAGTGGGAAATTCATACCAAGAGACCCAGTACTTC.